This is a list of T cell receptor beta chains from one sample in a study of cytotoxic CD8 clonotypes in ibrutinib-treated CLL. The method was immunoSEQ multiplex PCR; TCRdb's version includes in-frame clones alone and lacks a portion of them. Of more than 200,000 clones in the sample, 70% were seen once. The sequencing used PBMCs, collected after 24 months of ibrutinib treatment. These receptors were taken from a human donor with chronic lymphocytic leukemia. Each CDR3 is given with its conserved first and last residue. The D gene is left open where the match is weak. Clone sizes are given selectively: once, few, many, or a class where the clone is expanded.

>TRBJ2-3|TRBD1|.|TRBV9
TGTGCCAGCAGCGTAGCAGGACAGGGTTCTGGAGATACGCAGTATTTT
CASSVAGQGSGDTQYF
>TRBJ2-7|TRBD2|.|TRBV11-2
TGTGCCAGCAGCGCGTCTAGCGGGAGTTCGAACGAGCAGTACTTC
CASSASSGSSNEQYF
>TRBJ2-1|TRBD2|.|TRBV7-3
TGTGCCAGCAGCTTAGGGGGACTAGCGGGAGGGTTGGGCAATGAGCAGTTCTTC
CASSLGGLAGGLGNEQFF
>TRBJ2-2|.|few|TRBV9
TGTGCCAGCAGCCCGATCACCGGGGAGCTGTTTTTT
CASSPITGELFF
>TRBJ2-1|.|few|TRBV9
TGTGCCAGCAGTGTGGGAAGGGAGCAGTTCTTC
CASSVGREQFF
>TRBJ2-7|.|few|TRBV19
TGTGCCAGTAGTATACAGTGGACATCCTACGAGCAGTACTTC
CASSIQWTSYEQYF
>TRBJ2-6|.|.|TRBV10-1
TGCGCCAGCAGTGGTTCCTCTAGCTCTGGGGCCAACGTCCTGACTTTC
CASSGSSSSGANVLTF
>TRBJ2-1|.|.|TRBV19
TGTGCCAGTAGTATACTAACCGCACTCTCCTACAATGAGCAGTTCTTC
CASSILTALSYNEQFF
>TRBJ1-1|.|few|TRBV15
TGTGCCACCAGCAGCGAGACTGAAGAAGCTTTCTTT
CATSSETEEAFF
>TRBJ2-7|TRBD1|few|TRBV28
TGTGCCAGCAGTCCTCCGGACAGGACGTACGAGCAGTACTTC
CASSPPDRTYEQYF
>TRBJ1-2|TRBD1|.|TRBV7-8
TGTGCCAGCAGCACGGGACAGCTTCCGGAGGGCTACACCTTC
CASSTGQLPEGYTF
>TRBJ1-5|.|.|TRBV6-5
TGTGCCAGCAGTCCGACAGTAAGCAATCAGCCCCAGCATTTT
CASSPTVSNQPQHF
>TRBJ1-1|.|.|TRBV15
TGTGCCACCAGCAGAGGTATTAGGGACACTGAAGCTTTCTTT
CATSRGIRDTEAFF
>TRBJ2-1|TRBD2|.|TRBV5-1
TGCGCCAGCCGGGAGGGAGCAACCTACAATGAGCAGTTCTTC
CASREGATYNEQFF
>TRBJ2-3|TRBD2|.|TRBV5-1
TGCGCCAGCAGCTTGGGTGCTAGCGGGAGGTCTAGCACAGATACGCAGTATTTT
CASSLGASGRSSTDTQYF
>TRBJ1-1|.|few|TRBV2
TGTGCCAGCAGTGAACCGGGGAACACTGAAGCTTTCTTT
CASSEPGNTEAFF
>TRBJ2-5|TRBD1|.|TRBV27
TGTGCCAGCAGCCACCGCCCAGGGGGCAGGGAGACCCAGTACTTC
CASSHRPGGRETQYF
>TRBJ1-5|.|few|TRBV19
TGTGCCAGTAGTCCTCGACAAGTCAATCAGCCCCAGCATTTT
CASSPRQVNQPQHF
>TRBJ2-7|.|few|TRBV30
TGTGCCTGGGGCCTCCCAGAGCAGTACTTC
CAWGLPEQYF
>TRBJ2-1|TRBD2|.|TRBV7-6
TGTGCCAGCAGCTTAGAGGCTAGCGGAACACTCTACAATGAGCAGTTCTTC
CASSLEASGTLYNEQFF
>TRBJ1-2|.|few|TRBV15
TGTGCCACCAGCAGAGACCGGGGCGACTATGGCTACACCTTC
CATSRDRGDYGYTF
>TRBJ2-4|.|once|TRBV6-5
TGTGCCAGCAGTCCCCTGTCATCCCGGGGCATTCAGTACTTC
CASSPLSSRGIQYF
>TRBJ2-7|.|.|TRBV28
TGTGCCAGCAGTACCTTCAGGGGCTCCGACGAGCAGTACTTC
CASSTFRGSDEQYF
>TRBJ1-5|.|.|TRBV7-2
TGTGCCAGCAGCTTAGGCGGAGATCAGCCCCAGCATTTT
CASSLGGDQPQHF
>TRBJ2-7|.|.|TRBV25-1
TGTGCCAGCAGTGGATCCGCAGGGGTGTATGGCGAGCAGTACTTC
CASSGSAGVYGEQYF
>TRBJ2-7|.|.|TRBV6-1
TGTGCCAGCCAACCCAGCGTACTCTCCTACGAGCAGTACTTC
CASQPSVLSYEQYF
>TRBJ2-1|TRBD2|.|TRBV29-1
TGCAGCGTTACAGCGGGAGTAATTGGTGAGCAGTTCTTC
CSVTAGVIGEQFF
>TRBJ2-7|TRBD1|.|TRBV25-1
TGTGCCAGCGGGGGACAGGGCTTGATCGAGCAGTACTTC
CASGGQGLIEQYF
>TRBJ2-3|.|.|TRBV29-1
TGCAGCGTTGGGACATCAGATACGCAGTATTTT
CSVGTSDTQYF
>TRBJ2-6|TRBD1|.|TRBV30
TGTGCCTGGAGCTACCTACGGACAGGGGCCTTCTCTGGGGCCAACGTCCTGACTTTC
CAWSYLRTGAFSGANVLTF
>TRBJ2-5|TRBD2|.|TRBV7-2
TGTGCCAGCAGTCTTGGACCGGGACTAGTTTTTTCGGAGACCCAGTACTTC
CASSLGPGLVFSETQYF
>TRBJ1-4|.|.|TRBV28
TGTGCCAGTAGAGGACAAGAATACGAAAAACTGTTTTTT
CASRGQEYEKLFF
>TRBJ1-2|.|.|TRBV7-2
TGTGCCAGCAGAACGGCCAGCGGGACTAACTATGGCTACACCTTC
CASRTASGTNYGYTF
>TRBJ2-1|.|.|TRBV19
TGTGCCAGTAGTATAGTTGGGGCATATGAGATAGAGCAGTTCTTC
CASSIVGAYEIEQFF
>TRBJ2-3|TRBD2|few|TRBV28
TGTGCCAGCAGAAGTGGGACTAGCGGGAGAAGAGATACGCAGTATTTT
CASRSGTSGRRDTQYF
>TRBJ1-2|.|.|TRBV13
TGTGCCAGCAGCGGCCGCAGTAACTATGGCTACACCTTC
CASSGRSNYGYTF
>TRBJ2-5|TRBD2|.|TRBV28
TGTGCCAGCAGATCCCCTAGCGGGAGGGCCGGTAGGCCCCAGTACTTC
CASRSPSGRAGRPQYF
>TRBJ1-1|.|.|TRBV7-8
TGTGCCAGCAGCCTGATAAGGGAGAACACTGAAGCTTTCTTT
CASSLIRENTEAFF
>TRBJ2-5|.|.|TRBV11-3
TGTGCCAGCAGCACAGACGGGCGGTCTCGGGCCCAGTACTTC
CASSTDGRSRAQYF
>TRBJ2-7|.|.|TRBV18
TGTGCCAGCTCACCGTCGTTGATCGGGGTGGACGAGCAGTACTTC
CASSPSLIGVDEQYF
>TRBJ2-7|TRBD2|.|TRBV2
TGTGCCAGTATAGCGGGGGGTATGACAATCGCCTACGAGCAGTACTTC
CASIAGGMTIAYEQYF
>TRBJ2-1|TRBD2|.|TRBV2
TGTGCCAGCAGTGCCGGGACTAGCGGGAGCCACGAGCAGTTCTTC
CASSAGTSGSHEQFF
>TRBJ2-7|TRBD1|few|TRBV6-6
TGTGCCAGCAGTTTGACAGGGGCCGAGCAGTACTTC
CASSLTGAEQYF
>TRBJ1-4|TRBD1|.|TRBV7-9
TGTGCCAGCAGCCCTCGGACAGGCGGATCTAATGAAAAACTGTTTTTT
CASSPRTGGSNEKLFF
>TRBJ2-1|TRBD2|few|TRBV18
TGTGCCAGCCCCCACGAAGGGCTAGCGGGAGTCAATCTGGATGAGCAGTTCTTC
CASPHEGLAGVNLDEQFF
>TRBJ2-1|TRBD1|few|TRBV7-2
TGTGCCAGCAGCCGGACAGGGGAGGGATACAATGAGCAGTTCTTC
CASSRTGEGYNEQFF
>TRBJ1-5|.|.|TRBV30
TGTGCCTGGAGTGTTCCCCAGGGTTATCAGCCCCAGCATTTT
CAWSVPQGYQPQHF
>TRBJ1-2|.|.|TRBV13
TGTGCCAGCAGCTTAGCAGGGTTTGGCTACACCTTC
CASSLAGFGYTF
>TRBJ2-2|TRBD2|.|TRBV27
TGTGCCAGCACCCCACTAGCGGGAGTTCCCGGGGAGCTGTTTTTT
CASTPLAGVPGELFF
>TRBJ1-3|.|.|TRBV7-2
TGTGCCAGCAGCGCCGAGGGAGTCGAGTACCTCTCTGGAAACACCATATATTTT
CASSAEGVEYLSGNTIYF
>TRBJ2-4|.|few|TRBV28
TGTGCCAGCAGTTTTACTGGGAACGGGGTAGCCAAAAACATTCAGTACTTC
CASSFTGNGVAKNIQYF
>TRBJ1-5|.|.|TRBV7-2
TGTGCCAGCAGCTTAACCCCTTTTTGGCAGCGTAATCAGCCCCAGCATTTT
CASSLTPFWQRNQPQHF
>TRBJ2-6|.|few|TRBV10-3
TGTGCCATCAGTGTAGGGCCGGGCGTCCTGACTTTC
CAISVGPGVLTF
>TRBJ1-5|.|.|TRBV6-6
TGTGCCAGCAGAACCGGGCCAAAACTTAATCAGCCCCAGCATTTT
CASRTGPKLNQPQHF
>TRBJ2-2|.|.|TRBV25-1
TGTGCCAGCGGTCCCGGCACCGGGGAGCTGTTTTTT
CASGPGTGELFF
>TRBJ1-2|TRBD1|.|TRBV5-1
TGCGCCAGCAGCTTGGAGGGACAGGGGGCGTCTGGCTACACCTTC
CASSLEGQGASGYTF
>TRBJ2-1|TRBD2|.|TRBV9
TGTGCCAGCAGCGTAGACCTTGTGACTAGCGGCAACAATGAGCAGTTCTTC
CASSVDLVTSGNNEQFF
>TRBJ1-6|.|.|TRBV15
TGTGCCACCAGCAACTGGGGGCGCACCCCTAATTCACCCCTCCACTTT
CATSNWGRTPNSPLHF